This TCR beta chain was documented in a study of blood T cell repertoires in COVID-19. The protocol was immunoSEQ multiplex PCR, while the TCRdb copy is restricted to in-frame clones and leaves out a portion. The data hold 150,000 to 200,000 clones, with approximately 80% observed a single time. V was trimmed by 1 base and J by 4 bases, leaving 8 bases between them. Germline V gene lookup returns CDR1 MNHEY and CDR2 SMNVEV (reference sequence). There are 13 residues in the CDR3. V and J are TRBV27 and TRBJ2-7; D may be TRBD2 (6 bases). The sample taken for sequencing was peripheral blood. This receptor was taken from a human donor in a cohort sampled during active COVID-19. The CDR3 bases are TGTGCCAGCAGTTTATTAGCGGAGTACGAGCAGTACTTC. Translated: CASSLLAEYEQYF.